A single sample is the source of the 30 T cell receptor beta chains below, sequenced in a study of blood T cells in healthy people across ages. The use of a sample-barcoded 5' primer and a J-beta primer mix characterized a second PCR of roughly 7 to 12 cycles. From the 5' RACE reads, TCRdb called clonotypes with MiXCR, one entry per CDR3 protein. The data show some 760,000 distinct CDR3 sequences, with roughly 25% seen just once and roughly 9% held by the top ten. Separately, the same data were catalogued under a study of T cells of mothers and their children.

Sequencing was done on a sample of blood. All receptors come from a boy between 10 and 17 years old in good health.

This clonotype was found a few times. This chain connects TRBV5-1 to TRBJ2-5; 11 bases are shared with TRBD1. The DNA end is more similar to TRBJ2-1, so the J call may be wrong. The V gene's germline CDR1 is SGHRS and CDR2 YFSETQ. The CDR3 covers 16 residues. This CDR3 is CASSFGQGAMWNEQFF. The CDR3 coding sequence is TGCGCCAGCAGCTTCGGACAGGGGGCGATGTGGAATGAGCAGTTCTTC.

The rearrangement links TRBV11-2 to TRBJ2-7, with 7 nucleotides matching TRBD2. V gave up 1 base and J gave up 6 bases; unmatched junction bases: 6. Germline CDR1 and CDR2: SGHAT and FQNNGV. The CDR3 sequence is 14 residues long. CDR3 sequence reads: CASSLVQAGREQYF. The CDR3 DNA is TGTGCCAGCAGCTTAGTTCAAGCGGGGCGCGAGCAGTACTTC.

Only a few counts were recorded for this clonotype. The rearrangement links TRBV27 to TRBJ1-3; TRBD1 might be the D (5 bases). V was shortened by 2 bases and J by 4 bases, with 9 bases between the two germline ends. Germline CDR1 MNHEY, CDR2 SMNVEV (reference sequence). The CDR3 spans 14 residues. CDR3 in DNA: TGTGCCAGCAGTTTACAGGGCACCGGAAACACCATATATTTT. Translating it yields CASSLQGTGNTIYF.

The table lists this clonotype with a few counts. The chain combines TRBV7-2 with TRBJ1-2; 7 bases map to TRBD1. The CDR3 is made up of 14 amino acids. Germline V lookup: CDR1 SGHTA, CDR2 FQGNSA. The J segment lost 8 bases and the V segment lost 4 bases, leaving 10 bases of the junction unmatched. DNA for the CDR3: TGTGCCAGCAGCTCCGGGACAGCCCTCGGGGGCTACACCTTC. Translating it yields CASSSGTALGGYTF.

In its sample, this clonotype was seen a few times. This rearrangement joins TRBV4-3 to TRBJ1-5; D uncertain. Germline V gene data show CDR1 as LGHNA and CDR2 as YSLEER. The CDR3 runs to 13 residues. Trimming left V 0 bases short and J 6 bases short, with 6 bases between. CDR3 sequence (DNA): TGCGCCAGCAGCCAAGATAAGGGTCAGCCCCAGCATTTT. Its translation: CASSQDKGQPQHF.

The rearrangement uses TRBV7-9 and TRBJ2-7; 7 bases align to TRBD1. Germline CDR1 SEHNR, CDR2 FQNEAQ (reference sequence). The J segment lost 1 base and the V segment lost 0 bases, leaving 6 bases of the junction unmatched. This CDR3 contains 16 residues. The CDR3 is CASSLAPGRGSYEQYF. CDR3 nucleotide sequence: TGTGCCAGCAGCTTAGCCCCAGGCAGGGGGTCCTACGAGCAGTACTTC.

V is TRBV16 and J is TRBJ1-4, with D possibly matching TRBD1 (5 bases). CDR1 is KGHSY, CDR2 FQNENV, per germline. Trimming removed 4 bases at V and 8 bases at J, with 20 bases between. The CDR3 runs to 16 residues. This CDR3 is CASSPQIGGLEEKLFF. DNA for the CDR3: TGTGCCAGCAGCCCTCAAATCGGGGGGTTGGAGGAAAAACTGTTTTTT.

V usage is TRBV9 and J usage is TRBJ1-2; TRBD1 aligns across 8 bases. This CDR3 spans 16 amino acids. Germline CDR1 SGDLS, CDR2 YYNGEE. After removal of 3 bases from V and 1 base from J, the junction contained 8 bases not matched to a gene. The CDR3 here is CASSDSWTGNNYGYTF. Here the CDR3 DNA reads TGTGCCAGCAGCGACTCCTGGACAGGGAATAACTATGGCTACACCTTC.

The chain joins TRBV10-3 to TRBJ1-2, with D possibly TRBD1 on 5 matching bases. V lost 2 bases to trimming and J lost 4 bases, with 14 bases between them. This CDR3 is built from 15 residues. Germline CDR1 and CDR2: ENHRY and SYGVKD. The CDR3 spells CAISEPSGWSYGYTF. Written as DNA, the CDR3 is TGTGCCATCAGTGAGCCATCAGGGTGGAGCTATGGCTACACCTTC.

This clonotype showed up just a few times. Compared with germline, one end of the junction differs, possibly owing to a read error. The genes are TRBV5-1 and TRBJ1-1; D is perhaps TRBD1 (5 bases). There are 9 residues in the CDR3. Germline CDR1 reads SGHRS; CDR2 reads YFSETQ. The DNA for the CDR3 is TGCGCCAGCCGAAGCAGGGTCGTCTTT. Its translation is CASRSRVVF.

This clonotype was counted a few times. Mismatch with germline at one junction end may stem from a read error. The chain joins TRBV7-2 to TRBJ2-3; no firm D call. Germline CDR1 is SGHTA and CDR2 is FQGNSA. The CDR3 covers 15 residues. The CDR3 sequence: CASSLEAGSTDTQYF. The CDR3 bases are TGTGCCAGCAGTTTAGAGGCCGGGAGCACAGATACGCAGTATTTT.

The rearrangement links TRBV4-2 to TRBJ2-1; 16 nucleotides line up with TRBD2. This CDR3 is built from 18 residues. The J segment lost 7 bases and the V segment lost 7 bases, leaving 13 bases of the junction unmatched. CDR1 LGHNA and CDR2 YNFKEQ come from the germline V gene. CDR3 amino acids: CASNHPQGLAGGPNEQFF. The DNA for the CDR3 is TGTGCCAGCAACCACCCCCAGGGACTAGCGGGAGGGCCAAATGAGCAGTTCTTC.

This clonotype was detected a few times. The chain has TRBV11-3 and TRBJ2-5, with TRBD2 as a possible D gene (6 bases). This CDR3 has 15 residues. CDR1 is SGHNT and CDR2 is YENEEA in the germline V gene. The V end lost 1 base, the J end lost 4 bases, and 13 bases lay between the germline ends. The chain's CDR3 is CASSLVSRGGETQYF. The CDR3 bases are TGTGCCAGCAGCTTAGTGTCGCGGGGAGGAGAGACCCAGTACTTC.

The genes are TRBV5-1 and TRBJ1-1; 8 bases are shared with TRBD1. Germline V lookup: CDR1 SGHRS, CDR2 YFSETQ. This CDR3 has 14 amino acids. J gave up 1 base and V 3 bases, and 2 bases lay outside the gene matches. The CDR3 DNA is TGCGCCAGCAGCTATGGACAGGGGAACACTGAAGCTTTCTTT. The encoded protein is CASSYGQGNTEAFF.

The CDR3 reads CSVVGTSGGSDTQYF. The CDR3 DNA is TGCAGCGTGGTTGGGACTAGCGGGGGGTCAGATACGCAGTATTTT. The rearrangement joins TRBV29-1 to TRBJ2-3; 15 bases map to TRBD2. The CDR3 is 15 residues long. CDR1 is SQVTM, CDR2 ANQGSEA, per germline. V was clipped by 6 bases and J by 4 bases; unmatched bases: 5.

This clonotype was seen a handful of times. This chain joins TRBV27 and TRBJ2-1; TRBD2 matches 8 bases. The germline CDR1 and CDR2 sequences are MNHEY and SMNVEV (reference sequence). The CDR3 is 16 residues long. V lost 4 bases to trimming and J lost 10 bases; unmatched junction nucleotides: 15. The CDR3 spells CASSSHPGLAIREQFF. CDR3 DNA: TGTGCCAGCAGTTCCCACCCTGGACTAGCTATACGGGAGCAGTTCTTC.

This clonotype showed up just a few times. The chain couples TRBV29-1 to TRBJ2-1; 12 nucleotides align to TRBD2. The tail of the sequence fits TRBJ2-5 better, so the J call may be wrong. CDR3 length: 15 residues. Germline assignment: CDR1 SQVTM and CDR2 ANQGSEA. The CDR3 sequence: CSVMTSGSELETQYF. CDR3 DNA: TGCAGCGTGATGACTAGCGGGAGTGAGTTGGAGACCCAGTACTTC.

This clonotype appeared a few times. The chain couples TRBV28 to TRBJ2-1; D is tentatively TRBD1 or TRBD2 (5 bases each). With the DNA end fitting TRBJ2-7 better, the J assignment may be wrong. CDR1 is MDHEN and CDR2 is SYDVKM in the germline V gene. This CDR3 region has 15 residues. The CDR3 here is CASRIGTRPSYEQYF. CDR3 bases: TGTGCCAGCAGGATAGGGACCAGACCCTCCTACGAGCAGTACTTC.

In the case of this clonotype: The CDR3 end shows no conserved phenylalanine or tryptophan, and so a read error is likely. The CDR3 nucleotides are TGCGCCAGCAGCCAAGATACACAGGAGCCTCCGTACAATGAGCAGTTCTTG. Its translation is CASSQDTQEPPYNEQFL. The chain combines TRBV4-3 with TRBJ2-1; D is perhaps TRBD1 (5 bases). Trimming left V 0 bases short and J 4 bases short, with 16 bases between. CDR1 and CDR2 from the germline V gene are LGHNA and YSLEER. This CDR3 is 17 amino acids long.

This clonotype has just one count. The rearrangement uses TRBV23-1 and TRBJ2-1; tentatively, D is TRBD1 or TRBD2 (5 bases each). The closer fit of TRBJ2-5 to the DNA end suggests the J call may be wrong. TRBV23-1 is treated as an ORF (open reading frame) with a function not yet certain. The CDR3 is 15 residues long. CDR3 residues: CASLRVFQGSETQYF. Written as DNA, the CDR3 is TGCGCCAGTCTGAGGGTTTTTCAGGGCTCGGAGACCCAGTACTTC.

Only a few counts were recorded for this clonotype. The V gene is TRBV9, the J gene TRBJ2-5; 7 bases line up with TRBD1. Germline CDR1 SGDLS, CDR2 YYNGEE. The CDR3 is made up of 14 amino acids. The junction had 4 bases not matched to a gene; V was cut back by 2 bases and J by 3 bases. CDR3 bases: TGTGCCAGCAGCGTGGGACAGCCCAAAGAGACCCAGTACTTC. Translating gives CASSVGQPKETQYF.

J is TRBJ1-5 and V is TRBV5-1; weak D call: TRBD1 (5 bases). The CDR3 is 15 amino acids. In germline, CDR1 is SGHRS, CDR2 YFSETQ. V lost 3 bases to trimming and J lost 0 bases, with 10 bases between them. CDR3 DNA sequence: TGCGCCAGCAGCTCGTCAGGGAATAGCAATCAGCCCCAGCATTTT. It is translated as CASSSSGNSNQPQHF.

This clonotype was found a few times. The chain is built from TRBV6-2 or TRBV6-3 and TRBJ2-1; D call uncertain. The DNA matches TRBJ2-7 better at its end, which makes the J call doubtful. The CDR3 runs 10 residues. The germline gives CDR1 MNHEY, CDR2 SVGEGT. CDR3 amino acids: CASRGGEQYF. Here the CDR3 DNA reads TGTGCCAGCAGGGGTGGCGAGCAGTACTTC.

This clonotype came up a few times. V and J are TRBV29-1 and TRBJ1-2; 9 positions agree with TRBD1. Germline CDR1 reads SQVTM; CDR2 reads ANQGSEA. This CDR3 has 12 amino acids. Trimming took 6 bases from V and 4 from J; bases not matched to a gene: 3. In DNA, the CDR3 is TGCAGCGTCACAGGGGGCGGCTATGGCTACACCTTC. This codes for CSVTGGGYGYTF.

This clonotype turned up a few times. The chain recombines TRBV29-1 with TRBJ1-1; D not certain. CDR3 length: 12 residues. V was clipped by 4 bases and J by 0 bases, with 6 bases between them. Germline CDR1 reads SQVTM; CDR2 reads ANQGSEA. The CDR3: CSVVRMNTEAFF. CDR3 sequence (DNA): TGCAGCGTTGTTCGCATGAACACTGAAGCTTTCTTT.

This sequence joins TRBV7-3 and TRBJ2-2; 7 nucleotides align to TRBD2. Looked up from germline, CDR1 is SGHTA and CDR2 is FQGTGA. This CDR3 region has 16 residues. Trimming removed 2 bases from V and 4 bases from J; junction bases left unmatched: 7. The CDR3 DNA is TGTGCCAGCAGCTTAGTTGCGACGGGGGGCACCGGGGAGCTGTTTTTT. It specifies CASSLVATGGTGELFF.

This chain links TRBV24-1 with TRBJ2-1; no clear D. V gave up 7 bases and J gave up 3 bases, with 15 bases separating them. The CDR3 runs to 15 residues. Germline CDR1 KGHDR, CDR2 SFDVKD. The CDR3 is CATRPSGRGYNEQFF. As DNA, the CDR3 is TGTGCCACCAGACCGTCCGGCCGAGGCTACAATGAGCAGTTCTTC.

The chain couples TRBV14 to TRBJ2-5, with 10 positions matching TRBD2. The J call may be wrong; the DNA end is better matched by TRBJ2-1. The CDR3 loop spans 16 amino acids. Germline-derived CDR1 and CDR2 are SGHDN and FVKESK. CDR3 nucleotides: TGTGCCAGCAGCTTAGTTCTAGCGGGGGAGTACAATGAGCAGTTCTTC. Residues: CASSLVLAGEYNEQFF.

This clonotype was seen a few times. The V and J genes are TRBV14 and TRBJ1-2; 10 bases agree with TRBD1. The germline V gene encodes CDR1 SGHDN and CDR2 FVKESK. This CDR3 comprises 16 residues. V was clipped by 4 bases and J by 8 bases; unmatched bases: 13. This CDR3 is CASSPRDRGPLGGYTF. The DNA for the CDR3 is TGTGCCAGCAGCCCCCGGGACAGGGGCCCTTTGGGAGGCTACACCTTC.

This clonotype was seen a few times. The chain has TRBV2 and TRBJ2-5; TRBD1 aligns across 7 bases. Judging by the DNA end, TRBJ2-1 fits better; the J call may be wrong. Germline lookup yields CDR1 SNHLY and CDR2 FYNNEI. There are 11 residues in the CDR3. For the CDR3, the DNA is TGTGCCATCAAGGGGGCCAATGAGCAGTTCTTC. Amino acids: CAIKGANEQFF.